The rows below give T cell receptor beta chains drawn from one sample of a study of CD8+CD57+ T cells in acquired aplastic anemia. One entry per CDR3 protein results from TCRdb running MiXCR on the reads. The sample carries about 190,000 distinct CDR3 sequences, about half recorded once. Sequenced sample: sorted CD4+, CD8+, or CD8+CD57+ T cells (not recorded which) from PBMCs. The receptors were gathered from a human donor in good health, serving as a control. Each CDR3 is given without its conserved first and last residue.

TRBV7-8	TRBJ2-6	ASSLGPWGGANVLT
TRBV28	TRBJ2-7	ASSNRDRVYEQY
TRBV9	TRBJ2-3	ASSERQGRADTQY
TRBV30	TRBJ1-1	AWSVDRRTEAF
TRBV9	TRBJ1-1	ASSVGSTAPNTEAF
TRBV20-1	TRBJ2-1	SARGDPNEQF
TRBV3-1	TRBJ2-7	ASRGTRYEQY
TRBV28	TRBJ1-2	ASSTLCGCT
TRBV7-9	TRBJ1-1	ASSSIDRGTEAF
TRBV7-6	TRBJ1-2	ASSEGQGNNYGYT
TRBV10-3	TRBJ1-5	AIGPGGGSNQPQH
TRBV19	TRBJ1-4	ASSPVQGADNEKLF
TRBV6-5	TRBJ2-1	ASSLLDRGGNEQF
TRBV7-2	TRBJ2-5	ASSPEILQETQY
TRBV10-3	TRBJ1-3	ATSEGSGNTIY
TRBV20-1	TRBJ1-6	SASPPGHNSPLH
TRBV9	TRBJ1-2	ASSVEGSPPKSYT
TRBV7-2	TRBJ2-7	ASSLVVGQVYEQY
TRBV2	TRBJ1-5	ASSEGGARGGHQPQH
TRBV20-1	TRBJ1-1	SAGGGNRAEAF
TRBV25-1	TRBJ2-5	ASSARGVGTGGQWETQY
TRBV10-3	TRBJ1-2	AIKPTLSQGDGGYT
TRBV9	TRBJ1-3	ASSAGWGSGNTIY
TRBV9	TRBJ2-3	ASSVGASGTTDTQY
TRBV6-2/TRBV6-3	TRBJ2-5	ASSYSGFQETQY
TRBV7-2	TRBJ2-1	ASSYGPFAYNEQF
TRBV9	TRBJ1-2	ASSVADRAGGYT
TRBV2	TRBJ1-5	ASSDVGTGRGQPQH
TRBV15	TRBJ1-1	ATSRDEGNTEAF
TRBV6-6	TRBJ1-4	ASSYTGFNEKLF
TRBV15	TRBJ1-5	ATSREGTGGVQPQH
TRBV15	TRBJ1-5	ATSRDGPDQPQH
TRBV6-2/TRBV6-3	TRBJ1-2	ASSKLGQDPSNYGYT
TRBV2	TRBJ1-6	ASRTGDFFSYNSPLH
TRBV25-1	TRBJ2-1	ASSSLPGGPYNEQF
TRBV19	TRBJ2-3	ASGNPGTLSERGTQY
TRBV5-1	TRBJ2-5	ASSLRRQGEIRY
TRBV6-5	TRBJ1-3	ASSYSWGRGGENTIY
TRBV7-2	TRBJ2-7	ASRSTGSPYEQH
TRBV7-9	TRBJ1-6	ASSFNLGQYNSPLH
TRBV15	TRBJ1-2	ATSRGSLTGGFYGYT
TRBV6-2/TRBV6-3	TRBJ2-2	ASSYPQGVVTGELF
TRBV15	TRBJ2-3	ATSKSASRAQDTQY
TRBV20-1	TRBJ1-3	SATQGPGNTIY
TRBV9	TRBJ2-1	ASSAGTGNEQF